These 31 T cell receptor beta chains originate from one sample sequenced in a study of T cell repertoires in cytomegalovirus infection. In TCRdb, the reads were re-called with MiXCR into one record per CDR3 protein. The sample shows hundreds of thousands of distinct CDR3 sequences, about 9.1% of them seen only once. What was sequenced was PBMCs. The receptors derive from a human donor in good health (CMV status not recorded). Some clones in this sample may be carry-over from other donors' samples.

The V and J genes are TRBV20-1 and TRBJ1-6, with 7 bases aligning to TRBD1. CDR3 length: 15 amino acids. Germline V gene lookup returns CDR1 DFQATT and CDR2 SNEGSKA (reference sequence). V trimming: 4 bases; J trimming: 5 bases; junction bases outside the gene matches: 8. CDR3 loop: CSAKSIDRDNSPLHF. The CDR3 nucleotides are TGCAGTGCTAAAAGTATAGACAGGGATAATTCACCCCTCCACTTT.

In this sample, this clonotype turned up many times. The DNA of the CDR3 is TGTGCCAGCAGCCCACGGAGGGGCCCCGGGCACAATGAGCAGTTCTTC. Its protein is CASSPRRGPGHNEQFF. The chain combines TRBV7-2 with TRBJ2-1, with D possibly TRBD2 on 6 matching bases. The germline V gene encodes CDR1 SGHTA and CDR2 FQGNSA. The CDR3 loop spans 16 amino acids. Trimming cost V 5 bases and J 5 bases, with 19 bases left between them. The variable domain in full, with the rest retrieved from reference TRBV7-2 and TRBJ2-1, is GAGVSQSPSNKVTEKGKDVELRCDPISGHTALYWYRQSLGQGLEFLIYFQGNSAPDKSGLPSDRFSAERTGGSVSTLTIQRTQQEDSAVYLCASSPRRGPGHNEQFFGPGTRLTVL.

The sample holds many counts of this clonotype. This chain joins TRBV7-8 and TRBJ1-1; no firm D call. Germline CDR1 reads SGHVS; CDR2 reads FQNEAQ. The CDR3 is 13 residues long. Between the trimmed V and J ends, which lost 8 bases and 1 base, there was a span of 11 bases. The CDR3 loop reads CASSTGWNTEAFF. In DNA, the CDR3 is TGTGCCAGCTCGACGGGGTGGAACACTGAAGCTTTCTTT.

This clonotype was seen repeatedly, ten times or more. The chain uses TRBV7-9 and TRBJ2-7; D may be TRBD1 or TRBD2 (5 bases each). The V and J ends lost 1 base and 8 bases respectively, with 6 bases between them. CDR3 length: 11 amino acids. Per germline, CDR1 SEHNR and CDR2 FQNEAQ (reference sequence). This chain's CDR3 is CASSLEGQQYF. The CDR3, as DNA: TGTGCCAGCAGCTTAGAGGGACAGCAGTACTTC.

The rearrangement joins TRBV20-1 to TRBJ1-2, with D unclear. V was pared by 4 bases and J by 5 bases, with 8 bases between. Germline CDR1 and CDR2: DFQATT and SNEGSKA (reference sequence). The CDR3 spans 11 residues. CDR3 sequence (DNA): TGCAGTGCTAAAGAACCGTATGGCTACACCTTC. This codes for CSAKEPYGYTF.

This clonotype was found many times. The chain couples TRBV7-2 to TRBJ2-3; 7 bases map to TRBD2. V shed 2 bases and J 2 bases; nucleotides not matched to a gene: 1. From germline, CDR1 is SGHTA and CDR2 FQGNSA. The CDR3 covers 14 residues. The DNA for the CDR3 is TGTGCCAGCAGCTTACGGGACTACACAGATACGCAGTATTTT. This codes for CASSLRDYTDTQYF.

This clonotype showed up many times. The rearrangement joins TRBV7-2 to TRBJ2-5, with TRBD2 matching over 8 bases. CDR3 length: 15 residues. Looked up from germline, CDR1 is SGHTA and CDR2 is FQGNSA. The trim removed 2 bases at V and 5 bases at J, leaving 7 bases unmatched. CDR3 bases: TGTGCCAGCAGCTTAAACGGGGGGGCCGTTGAGACCCAGTACTTC. It encodes CASSLNGGAVETQYF.

On this clonotype: A much larger clone is a single base away; this may be a read error. The V and J genes are TRBV20-1 and TRBJ1-6; D is perhaps TRBD1 (5 bases). CDR3 length equals 14 residues. CDR1 and CDR2 from the germline V gene are DFQATT and SNEGSKA (reference sequence). The ends were cut back, 0 bases at V and 9 bases at J, with 12 bases in the middle. The CDR3 coding sequence is TGCAGTGCTAGAGAAGAGGGGCGAATTTCACCCCTCCACTTT. This encodes CSAREEGRISPLHF.

The sample holds a few counts of this clonotype. The chain employs TRBV6-4 and TRBJ2-3; D is uncertain. The CDR3 extends over 17 amino acids. Germline CDR1 MRHNA, CDR2 SNTAGT. The V gene lost 7 bases and the J gene lost 1 base, with 21 bases spanning the gap. The CDR3 region has the DNA TGTGCCAGCAAATCCGAACTTCAGGATGGAGGCACAGATACGCAGTATTTT. This sequence encodes CASKSELQDGGTDTQYF.

The J gene is TRBJ2-2, the V gene TRBV29-1, with D perhaps being TRBD1 or TRBD2 (6 bases each). Germline V CDR1 and CDR2: SQVTM, ANQGSEA. The CDR3 is made up of 13 amino acids. V shed 6 bases and J shed 7 bases, with 15 bases lying between them. Here the CDR3 reads CSVDRRGFGELFF. As DNA, the CDR3 is TGCAGCGTCGACAGGAGGGGTTTCGGGGAGCTGTTTTTT.

This clonotype was counted at least ten times. This chain uses TRBV28 with TRBJ2-5, with D hard to call. CDR3 length equals 13 residues. The ends were cut back, 3 bases at V and 3 bases at J, with 8 bases in the middle. CDR1 and CDR2 from the germline V gene are MDHEN and SYDVKM. DNA of the CDR3: TGTGCCAGCAGTTTCTGGGATAAAGAGACCCAGTACTTC. Translated, it gives CASSFWDKETQYF.

Many counts were recorded for this clonotype. The chain employs TRBV29-1 and TRBJ2-3, with 7 bases fitting TRBD1. Germline V gene data show CDR1 as SQVTM and CDR2 as ANQGSEA. V gave up 8 bases and J gave up 0 bases; unmatched junction bases: 8. The CDR3 covers 14 residues. CDR3 nucleotides: TGCAGCTCTGGACAGGCCTTTAGCACAGATACGCAGTATTTT. Its protein product is CSSGQAFSTDTQYF.

This clonotype occurred a few times. The chain couples TRBV5-1 to TRBJ2-2; D is perhaps TRBD2 (7 bases). The germline V and J ends were trimmed by 0 bases and 4 bases, with 13 bases remaining between them. The CDR3 runs 16 residues. Germline V gives CDR1 SGHRS, CDR2 YFSETQ. The chain's CDR3 is CASSLEAGAVTGELFF. CDR3 DNA sequence: TGCGCCAGCAGCTTGGAGGCGGGGGCTGTCACCGGGGAGCTGTTTTTT. Drawing the rest from reference TRBV5-1 and TRBJ2-2, the complete variable domain is KAGVTQTPRYLIKTRGQQVTLSCSPISGHRSVSWYQQTPGQGLQFLFEYFSETQRNKGNFPGRFSGRQFSNSRSEMNVSTLELGDSALYLCASSLEAGAVTGELFFGEGSRLTVL.

The rearrangement links TRBV28 to TRBJ1-4, with 8 bases that match TRBD1. Per the germline V gene, CDR1 is MDHEN and CDR2 is SYDVKM. This CDR3 is 15 amino acids long. Trimming removed 3 bases from V and 5 bases from J; junction bases left unmatched: 5. The CDR3 spells CASSFSGQANEKLFF. CDR3 DNA: TGTGCCAGCAGTTTCTCGGGACAGGCAAATGAAAAACTGTTTTTT.

This clonotype was picked up many times. V is TRBV28 and J is TRBJ2-2, with D maybe TRBD2 (7 bases). The CDR3 sequence is 12 residues long. From germline, CDR1 is MDHEN and CDR2 SYDVKM. CDR3 nucleotides: TGTGCGGGGGGGCTTATCACCGGGGAGCTGTTTTTT. This gives the protein CAGGLITGELFF.

Many counts were recorded for this clonotype. The chain employs TRBV28 and TRBJ2-1; no clear D gene. Deletions cut 7 bases from V and 0 bases from J, with 7 bases between. The CDR3 contains 13 residues. Germline CDR1 MDHEN, CDR2 SYDVKM. CDR3 sequence (DNA): TGTGCCAGCAACGGAAACTCCTACAATGAGCAGTTCTTC. Protein product: CASNGNSYNEQFF.

This clonotype was detected only a few times. V is TRBV12-5 and J is TRBJ1-1, with no clear D. Per germline, CDR1 LGHNT and CDR2 FRNRAP. The CDR3 is 15 residues long. V lost 5 bases and J lost 4, with 17 bases in between. CDR3 loop: CASGGDSKVGTEAFF. For the CDR3, the DNA is TGTGCTAGTGGTGGAGACTCAAAGGTCGGCACTGAAGCTTTCTTT.

At least ten counts were recorded for this clonotype. V usage is TRBV28 and J usage is TRBJ2-7, with D possibly being TRBD2 (5 bases). In germline, CDR1 is MDHEN, CDR2 SYDVKM. V shed 5 bases and J shed 0 bases, with 20 bases lying between them. There are 17 residues in the CDR3. Here the CDR3 reads CASSPTSLRDSSYEQYV. DNA of the CDR3: TGTGCCAGCAGTCCTACCTCTCTCCGGGATAGCTCCTACGAGCAGTACGTC.

The V and J genes are TRBV29-1 and TRBJ1-5; weak D call: TRBD1 (6 bases). Between the trimmed V and J ends, which lost 5 bases and 7 bases, there was a span of 15 bases. This CDR3 has 13 residues. Germline CDR1 reads SQVTM; CDR2 reads ANQGSEA. The CDR3 region is CSVQGIVGQPQHF. The CDR3 DNA is TGCAGCGTTCAGGGGATAGTAGGCCAGCCCCAGCATTTT.

This clonotype appeared a few times. The chain employs TRBV28 and TRBJ1-2, with D perhaps TRBD1 (5 bases). This CDR3 is built from 12 residues. The germline V gene encodes CDR1 MDHEN and CDR2 SYDVKM. The V end lost 8 bases, the J end lost 5 bases, and 12 bases lay between the germline ends. CDR3 DNA: TGTGCCAGCTCCACCAAGGGGTATGGCTACACCTTC. Protein sequence: CASSTKGYGYTF.

This clonotype was counted only a few times. The rearrangement joins TRBV20-1 to TRBJ2-2, with D tentatively TRBD1 (6 bases). The length of the CDR3 is 15 residues. The V end lost 6 bases, the J end lost 0 bases, and 14 bases lay between the germline ends. Per germline, CDR1 DFQATT and CDR2 SNEGSKA (reference sequence). CDR3 loop: CSARDTFANTGELFF. The CDR3, as DNA: TGCAGTGCCCGGGACACGTTCGCGAACACCGGGGAGCTGTTTTTT.

In this sample, this clonotype turned up many times. This chain links TRBV12-3 or TRBV12-4 with TRBJ1-1; D is uncertain. V shed 4 bases and J shed 0 bases, with 9 bases lying between them. This CDR3 comprises 14 residues. The CDR3 DNA reads as TGTGCCAGCAGTTCGCCCTTAGTGAACACTGAAGCTTTCTTT. Translation gives CASSSPLVNTEAFF.

Concerning this clonotype itself: With a much larger clone just one base away, this may be a read error. The chain has TRBV3-1 and TRBJ1-1; D is perhaps TRBD1 (5 bases). Germline V gene lookup returns CDR1 LGHDT and CDR2 YNNKEL (reference sequence). The CDR3 has 15 amino acids. The DNA for the CDR3 is TGTGTCAGCAGCCCCGACAGCCTTATGAACACTGAAGCTTTCTTT. Translating it yields CVSSPDSLMNTEAFF.

This clonotype was observed many times. This chain connects TRBV6-6 to TRBJ1-3; 8 bases align to TRBD1. The germline V gene has CDR1 MNHNY and CDR2 SVGAGI (reference sequence). Germline trimming cut 0 bases from V and 0 bases from J; bases unmatched to any gene: 7. The CDR3 length is 18 residues. The CDR3 coding sequence is TGTGCCAGCAGTTACTCGATGCAGGGGGCCAGCTCTGGAAACACCATATATTTT. Translation gives CASSYSMQGASSGNTIYF.

This clonotype was seen many times. V usage is TRBV6-2 or TRBV6-3 and J usage is TRBJ1-1, with TRBD1 matching over 8 bases. From germline, CDR1 is MNHEY and CDR2 SVGEGT. This CDR3 contains 13 residues. Trimming removed 10 bases from V and 1 base from J; junction bases left unmatched: 5. CDR3 coding DNA: TGTGCCACCTTTGGACAGGGGAACACTGAAGCTTTCTTT. Amino acids: CATFGQGNTEAFF.

In this sample, this clonotype turned up many times. This chain uses TRBV5-4 with TRBJ1-5; 9 bases are shared with TRBD1. CDR3 size: 15 residues. Trimming at V came to 3 bases and at J to 3 bases, leaving 4 bases not matched to a gene. From germline, CDR1 is SGHNT and CDR2 YYREEE (reference sequence). This CDR3 is CASSSGTGLNQPQHF. The CDR3 coding sequence is TGTGCCAGCAGCTCCGGGACAGGGCTCAATCAGCCCCAGCATTTT.

This clonotype has a count of ten or more. The CDR3 loop reads CASEGGGGNQPQHF. The CDR3 nucleotides are TGTGCCAGCGAGGGGGGAGGGGGCAATCAGCCCCAGCATTTT. The rearrangement uses TRBV2 and TRBJ1-5; the D gene is possibly TRBD1 (6 bases). The CDR3 is 14 residues long. Germline V gene data show CDR1 as SNHLY and CDR2 as FYNNEI. V lost 8 bases to trimming and J lost 2 bases, with 13 bases between them.

This clonotype was detected many times. The chain links TRBV5-1 to TRBJ2-3, with 8 bases aligning to TRBD1. This CDR3 region has 15 residues. V lost 3 bases to trimming and J lost 5 bases; unmatched junction nucleotides: 8. Germline V gene lookup returns CDR1 SGHRS and CDR2 YFSETQ. This CDR3 reads CASSSGTGHLDTQYF. The CDR3, as DNA: TGCGCCAGCAGCTCCGGGACAGGCCACTTAGATACGCAGTATTTT.

This clonotype was recorded at least ten times. J is TRBJ1-5 and V is TRBV6-2 or TRBV6-3; the D is unclear. V shed 6 bases and J shed 2 bases, with 8 bases lying between them. The CDR3 runs 13 residues. Germline lookup yields CDR1 MNHEY and CDR2 SVGEGT. DNA of the CDR3: TGTGCCAGCAGCCCAACGGGCAATCAGCCCCAGCATTTT. Its translation is CASSPTGNQPQHF.

There are a few counts of this clonotype. The gene calls are TRBV6-5 and TRBJ1-1, with D unresolved. CDR1 MNHEY and CDR2 SVGAGI come from the germline V gene. Trimming cost V 4 bases and J 1 base, with 13 bases left between them. The CDR3 runs 15 residues. CDR3 sequence (DNA): TGTGCCAGCAGTTTACTCGGCCGGAGGAACACTGAAGCTTTCTTT. It codes for CASSLLGRRNTEAFF.

This clonotype was seen many times. V and J are TRBV20-1 and TRBJ1-6, with 7 nucleotides matching TRBD1. The J segment lost 9 bases and the V segment lost 1 base, leaving 6 bases of the junction unmatched. The length of the CDR3 is 14 residues. Germline CDR1 is DFQATT and CDR2 is SNEGSKA (reference sequence). This CDR3 is CSARGQGGSSPLHF. The CDR3 DNA reads as TGCAGTGCTAGAGGACAGGGAGGTAGTTCACCCCTCCACTTT.